There are a few counts of the clone carrying this TCR beta chain. This sample was included in a study of blood T cell repertoires in COVID-19. Overall study: The United States, Italy and Spain supplied acute and convalescent COVID-19 samples. PBMCs, B-cell-depleted T cells, or T cells provided the cDNA or gDNA that made up the material.

The germline V gene has CDR1 LGHNA and CDR2 YSLEER. The CDR3 is 18 amino acids. V lost 0 bases and J lost 5, with 22 bases in between. Assay: immunoSEQ multiplex PCR; the TCRdb copy retains only in-frame clones and omits some. The repertoire holds about 200,000 clones, with 80% to 85% as singletons. The material sequenced was PBMCs or T cells enriched from blood (not recorded which). The TCR was taken from a man between 40 and 49 years old who had recovered from COVID-19. V is TRBV4-3 and J is TRBJ1-2; the D gene is possibly TRBD1 (5 bases). The CDR3 is CASSQEINLGHRSYGYTF. As DNA, the CDR3 is TGCGCCAGCAGCCAAGAAATTAACCTCGGACATCGATCTTATGGCTACACCTTC.